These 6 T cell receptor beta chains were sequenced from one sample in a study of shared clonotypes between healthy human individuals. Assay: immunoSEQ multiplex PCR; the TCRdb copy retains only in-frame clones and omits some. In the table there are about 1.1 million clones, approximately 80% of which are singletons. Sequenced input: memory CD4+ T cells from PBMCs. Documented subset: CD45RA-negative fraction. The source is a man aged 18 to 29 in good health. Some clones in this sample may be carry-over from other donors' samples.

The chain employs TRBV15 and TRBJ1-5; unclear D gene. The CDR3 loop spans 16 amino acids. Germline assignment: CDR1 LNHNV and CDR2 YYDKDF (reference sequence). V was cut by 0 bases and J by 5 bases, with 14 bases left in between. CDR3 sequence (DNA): TGTGCCACCAGCAGAGATGGAACAAAGCGTGATCAGCCCCAGCATTTT. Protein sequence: CATSRDGTKRDQPQHF.

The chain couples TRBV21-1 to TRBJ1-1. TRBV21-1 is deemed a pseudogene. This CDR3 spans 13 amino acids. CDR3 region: CASSKVLNTEAFF. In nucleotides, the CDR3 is TGTGCCAGCAGCAAGGTGTTGAACACTGAAGCTTTCTTT.

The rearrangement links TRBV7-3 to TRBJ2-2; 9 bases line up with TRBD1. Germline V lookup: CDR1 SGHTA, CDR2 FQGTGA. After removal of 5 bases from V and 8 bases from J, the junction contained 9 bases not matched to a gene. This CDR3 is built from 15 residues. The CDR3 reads CASSPGQGFTGELFF. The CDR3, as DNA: TGTGCCAGCAGCCCGGGACAGGGATTCACGGGGGAGCTGTTTTTT.

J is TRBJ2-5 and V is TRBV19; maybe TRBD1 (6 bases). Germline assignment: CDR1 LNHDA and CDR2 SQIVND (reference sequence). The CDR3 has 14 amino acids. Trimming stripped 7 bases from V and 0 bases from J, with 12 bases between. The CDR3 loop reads CASTPGHYQETQYF. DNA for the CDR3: TGTGCCAGTACCCCGGGACACTACCAAGAGACCCAGTACTTC.

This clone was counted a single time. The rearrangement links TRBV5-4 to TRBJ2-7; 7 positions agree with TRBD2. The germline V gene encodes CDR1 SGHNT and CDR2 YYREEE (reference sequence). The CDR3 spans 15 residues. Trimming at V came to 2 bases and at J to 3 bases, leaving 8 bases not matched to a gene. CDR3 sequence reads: CASSLPSGGGYEQYF. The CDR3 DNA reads TGTGCCAGCAGCTTACCTAGCGGTGGGGGCTACGAGCAGTACTTC.

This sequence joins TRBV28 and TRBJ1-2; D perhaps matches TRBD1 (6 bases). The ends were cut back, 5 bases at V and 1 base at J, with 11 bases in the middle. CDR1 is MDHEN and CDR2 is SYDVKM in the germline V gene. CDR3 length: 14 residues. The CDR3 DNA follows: TGTGCCAGCAGTAGAGGGGGTGATAACTATGGCTACACCTTC. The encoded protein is CASSRGGDNYGYTF.